A selection of T cell receptor beta chains follows, all from one sample in a study of shared clonotypes between healthy human individuals. Clones were read by immunoSEQ multiplex PCR, and TCRdb kept only the in-frame ones, dropping some. This table holds over a million clones, around four fifths found once. The sequenced sample was memory CD4+ T cells sorted from blood. All receptors derive from a man aged 18 to 29 in good health. The conserved cysteine and the conserved F or W are not part of the CDR3 here. The order of the fields is D gene, clone size, V gene, CDR3 protein. The D gene is left open where the match is weak. For some rows the clone size is stated as once, few or many, or as a class when expanded; others skip it.

. . TRBV7-2 ASSYYPTGGGTEAF
TRBD2 . TRBV7-2 ASSLDLGGPSTDTQY
. once TRBV10-1 ASRPGLGSYEQY
. . TRBV5-1 ASSLAGLETSGELF
TRBD1 . TRBV7-2 ASSPNRDSILQY
. . TRBV5-1 ASSSPFGETQY
TRBD1 . TRBV10-2 ASSRDRGFYEQY
. few TRBV28 ASSLPTGTAYEQY
. . TRBV2 ASRSQGSSATGELF
. few TRBV2 AAGRSSAYEQY
TRBD2 . TRBV30 AWGLAFTDTQY
TRBD2 . TRBV10-1 ASSETSGTSGEQF
TRBD2 . TRBV7-3 ASSPSGGLNTGELF
TRBD2 once TRBV5-1 ASSLGLAGHEQY
. . TRBV10-3 AISESSIEQY
. . TRBV30 AWSVRRYEQY
. . TRBV28 ASTAGGVTDTQY
TRBD1 few TRBV4-3 ASSQTGTANYGYT
TRBD1 . TRBV5-1 ASSSGTGKAGELF
. . TRBV15 ATSGGRDTQY
. . TRBV1 TSSQDLCFYKGASCYGYT
. . TRBV6-1 ASILVSGAPYEQY
. . TRBV9 ASSVGTANTEAF
TRBD2 . TRBV7-9 ASSYGGAATDTQY
. few TRBV6-5 ASTDGRGNNEQF